Below, one TCR beta chain is given with its context. Sequenced by immunoSEQ multiplex PCR; TCRdb stores in-frame clones only, minus some. The sample records 45,000 or so clones, under 85% being singletons. The data derive from a study of blood T cell repertoires in COVID-19. The ends were cut back, 6 bases at V and 0 bases at J, with 4 bases in the middle. CDR3 length: 12 amino acids. Germline lookup yields CDR1 MNHEY and CDR2 SVGAGI. The J gene is TRBJ2-3, the V gene TRBV6-5, with D hard to call. The TCR comes from a woman aged 80 or older with acute or convalescent COVID-19. The sample comprised peripheral blood. CDR3 sequence: CASSLSTDTQYF. CDR3 DNA: TGTGCCAGCAGCCTAAGCACAGATACGCAGTATTTT.